This passage covers 18 T cell receptor beta chains from one sample sequenced in a study of spatial heterogeneity in lung cancer. TCRdb re-called the 5' RACE reads through MiXCR, storing one row per CDR3 protein. Of more than 65,000 distinct CDR3 sequences in the sample, about 7.8% were seen once. The time point here: sample taken at primary tumor resection. This specimen was PBMCs, taken at surgery. These receptors all stem from a male donor with early-stage non-small cell lung cancer.

This clonotype occurred many times. The rearrangement uses TRBV7-9 and TRBJ1-1, with D possibly TRBD1 on 5 matching bases. V lost 5 bases and J 4 bases, leaving 14 bases between the germline ends. Germline lookup yields CDR1 SEHNR and CDR2 FQNEAQ (reference sequence). The CDR3 has 14 amino acids. The CDR3 reads CASSPRAGSTEAFF. The CDR3 DNA follows: TGTGCCAGCAGCCCCAGGGCCGGGAGCACTGAAGCTTTCTTT.

The V gene is TRBV5-1, the J gene TRBJ1-2; TRBD1 matches at 8 bases. The germline CDR1 and CDR2 sequences are SGHRS and YFSETQ. CDR3 length: 17 amino acids. With V trimmed by 4 bases and J by 0 bases, 11 bases remained unmatched. The CDR3 here is CASSKRKDRGTNYGYTF. Written as DNA, the CDR3 is TGCGCCAGCAGCAAACGAAAAGACAGGGGAACTAACTATGGCTACACCTTC. Combining the CDR3 with reference TRBV5-1 and TRBJ1-2 gives the whole variable domain KAGVTQTPRYLIKTRGQQVTLSCSPISGHRSVSWYQQTPGQGLQFLFEYFSETQRNKGNFPGRFSGRQFSNSRSEMNVSTLELGDSALYLCASSKRKDRGTNYGYTFGSGTRLTVV.

This chain joins TRBV6-1 and TRBJ1-5; tentative D call: TRBD1 (6 bases). The length of the CDR3 is 14 residues. The ends were cut back, 6 bases at V and 4 bases at J, with 13 bases in the middle. The germline gives CDR1 MNHNS, CDR2 SASEGT. CDR3 nucleotide sequence: TGTGCCAGCAGCCCCACAGGGTGGAATCAGCCCCAGCATTTT. As protein: CASSPTGWNQPQHF.

Ten or more counts support this clonotype. The chain combines TRBV12-5 with TRBJ1-2; maybe TRBD1 (5 bases). Per the germline V gene, CDR1 is LGHNT and CDR2 is FRNRAP. This CDR3 contains 13 residues. V gave up 3 bases and J gave up 7 bases, with 12 bases separating them. The CDR3 region is CASGFGTSFGYTF. CDR3 coding DNA: TGTGCTAGTGGTTTTGGGACCTCTTTTGGCTACACCTTC. Using reference TRBV12-5 and TRBJ1-2 for the parts outside the CDR3, the full variable domain is DARVTQTPRHKVTEMGQEVTMRCQPILGHNTVFWYRQTMMQGLELLAYFRNRAPLDDSGMPKDRFSAEMPDATLATLKIQPSEPRDSAVYFCASGFGTSFGYTFGSGTRLTVV.

This chain links TRBV5-4 with TRBJ2-7, with 8 bases that match TRBD2. The CDR3 is made up of 17 amino acids. Germline-derived CDR1 and CDR2 are SGHNT and YYREEE (reference sequence). With V trimmed by 1 base and J by 5 bases, 14 bases remained unmatched. The CDR3 bases are TGTGCCAGCAGCTTGTATCAGGGAAGCGGGAGTATCGACGAGCAGTACTTC. Translation gives CASSLYQGSGSIDEQYF.

The chain carries TRBV12-3 or TRBV12-4 and TRBJ2-7, with 7 bases matching TRBD2. Trimming took 6 bases from V and 0 from J; bases not matched to a gene: 17. The CDR3 contains 18 residues. The CDR3 here is CASSSRGGRASSSYEQYF. The CDR3 nucleotides read TGTGCCAGCAGCTCCCGAGGAGGGAGGGCTTCGAGCTCCTACGAGCAGTACTTC.

As for this clonotype: Possible read error: a much larger clone is one base away. CDR3 protein: CATSDGTRPQHF. The CDR3 DNA follows: TGTGCCACCAGTGATGGGACGAGGCCCCAGCATTTT. This rearrangement joins TRBV24-1 to TRBJ1-5; tentative D call: TRBD1 (5 bases). V dropped 3 bases and J dropped 9 bases, with 8 bases sitting between them. This CDR3 is built from 12 residues. From germline, CDR1 is KGHDR and CDR2 SFDVKD.

This clonotype has only a few counts. The chain recombines TRBV7-9 with TRBJ1-2, with 9 bases identical to TRBD1. The CDR3 has 15 amino acids. J was trimmed by 4 bases and V by 11 bases; bases with no gene match: 14. CDR1 is SEHNR and CDR2 is FQNEAQ in the germline V gene (reference sequence). CDR3 in amino acids: CAGDTGTGRSYGYTF. DNA for the CDR3: TGTGCCGGAGATACTGGGACAGGGCGGAGCTATGGCTACACCTTC.

This clonotype was picked up a small number of times. The V and J genes are TRBV2 and TRBJ1-1; D is possibly TRBD1 (5 bases). Trimming removed 6 bases from V and 5 bases from J, with 19 bases in between. The CDR3 extends over 15 amino acids. Germline V lookup: CDR1 SNHLY, CDR2 FYNNEI. The DNA for the CDR3 is TGTGCCAGCAGCTTGGATGGCGGGGGTAGTACTGAAGCTTTCTTT. This translates into CASSLDGGGSTEAFF.

This clonotype was seen ten or more times. This chain joins TRBV3-1 and TRBJ2-1; 11 bases map to TRBD2. The CDR3 covers 16 residues. With 4 bases clipped from V and 6 bases from J, the junction kept 8 bases outside the gene matches. CDR1 is LGHDT and CDR2 is YNNKEL in the germline V gene (reference sequence). The CDR3 loop reads CASSPDVSGRANEQFF. CDR3 bases: TGTGCCAGCAGCCCTGACGTTAGCGGGAGGGCCAATGAGCAGTTCTTC.

This clonotype was found a few times. This chain uses TRBV12-3 or TRBV12-4 with TRBJ1-1, with 7 bases matching TRBD1. Germline trimming cut 4 bases from V and 3 bases from J; bases unmatched to any gene: 2. The CDR3 sequence is 13 residues long. CDR3 DNA sequence: TGTGCCAGCAGTTACAGGGGTGACACTGAAGCTTTCTTT. Its protein is CASSYRGDTEAFF.

The V call is TRBV4-1, the J call TRBJ2-2, with 13 bases identical to TRBD2. CDR1 is MGHRA, CDR2 YSYEKL, per germline. V lost 2 bases, J lost 7 bases, and 13 bases stayed unmatched. This CDR3 region has 19 residues. The CDR3 spells CASSQPRGTSGKVGGELFF. In DNA form, the CDR3 reads TGCGCCAGCAGCCAACCAAGAGGGACTAGCGGGAAAGTGGGCGGGGAGCTGTTTTTT.

This clonotype was picked up a small number of times. This chain connects TRBV14 to TRBJ1-1, with no clear D. Trimming stripped 4 bases from V and 5 bases from J, with 20 bases between. CDR3 length: 16 amino acids. Germline V lookup: CDR1 SGHDN, CDR2 FVKESK. The CDR3 loop reads CASSPLSIGRSTEAFF. As DNA, the CDR3 is TGTGCCAGCAGCCCACTCTCCATCGGCAGATCAACTGAAGCTTTCTTT.

The J gene is TRBJ2-7, the V gene TRBV12-3 or TRBV12-4, with 9 bases lining up with TRBD2. V dropped 3 bases and J dropped 6; count of bases not matched to a gene: 6. This CDR3 region has 14 residues. The CDR3 region is CASSFGLAGVEQYF. CDR3 nucleotides: TGTGCCAGCAGTTTCGGGTTAGCGGGAGTCGAGCAGTACTTC.

There are a few counts of this clonotype. The chain links TRBV2 to TRBJ1-1, with D unresolved. Germline CDR1 SNHLY, CDR2 FYNNEI. CDR3 length: 11 residues. Trimming shortened V by 3 bases and J by 11 bases, and 10 bases separated the two germline ends. This CDR3 reads CASSEARKAFF. The CDR3, as DNA: TGTGCCAGCAGTGAGGCGCGGAAGGCTTTCTTT.

Ten or more counts support this clonotype. This rearrangement joins TRBV5-1 to TRBJ1-6; tentative D call: TRBD1 (5 bases). This CDR3 is 16 amino acids long. In germline, CDR1 is SGHRS, CDR2 YFSETQ. The V end lost 0 bases, the J end lost 0 bases, and 7 bases lay between the germline ends. In DNA, the CDR3 is TGCGCCAGCAGCTTGGCGGGGGACTCCTATAATTCACCCCTCCACTTT. This gives the protein CASSLAGDSYNSPLHF.

This clonotype was observed a few times. The chain uses TRBV7-8 and TRBJ1-1, with D unresolved. CDR3 size: 14 residues. V lost 3 bases and J 1 base, leaving 9 bases between the germline ends. Germline lookup yields CDR1 SGHVS and CDR2 FQNEAQ. CDR3 residues: CASSFGPANTEAFF. The DNA for the CDR3 is TGTGCCAGCAGCTTTGGTCCCGCGAACACTGAAGCTTTCTTT. Drawing the rest from reference TRBV7-8 and TRBJ1-1, the complete variable domain is GAGVSQSPRYKVAKRGQDVALRCDPISGHVSLFWYQQALGQGPEFLTYFQNEAQLDKSGLPSDRFFAERPEGSVSTLKIQRTQQEDSAVYLCASSFGPANTEAFFGQGTRLTVV.

This clonotype was observed a few times. This chain links TRBV5-4 with TRBJ1-3; no firm D call. V lost 0 bases and J 8 bases, leaving 12 bases between the germline ends. CDR1 is SGHNT and CDR2 is YYREEE in the germline V gene (reference sequence). CDR3 length equals 14 residues. The CDR3 sequence: CASSLDFGAHTIYF. The CDR3 DNA reads as TGTGCCAGCAGCTTGGATTTTGGAGCCCACACCATATATTTT.